These 18 T cell receptor beta chains were all obtained from the same sample, sequenced in a study of control samples from healthy donors and cancer patients. Clones were read by immunoSEQ multiplex PCR, and TCRdb kept only the in-frame ones, dropping some. This sample has roughly 130,000 clones; 90% occur once, and the top ten carry approximately 2.7%. The sample was blood. These receptors came from a young man in good health.

The V call is TRBV7-9, the J call TRBJ1-4; D is ambiguous. The V end lost 6 bases, the J end lost 4 bases, and 9 bases lay between the germline ends. Germline CDR1 and CDR2: SEHNR and FQNEAQ (reference sequence). The CDR3 consists of 13 residues. The CDR3 sequence is CASRGRNNEKLFF. The CDR3 nucleotides are TGTGCCAGCAGAGGGCGGAATAATGAAAAACTGTTTTTT. Supplemented by reference TRBV7-9 and TRBJ1-4, the full variable domain reads DTGVSQNPRHKITKRGQNVTFRCDPISEHNRLYWYRQTLGQGPEFLTYFQNEAQLEKSRLLSDRFSAERPKGSFSTLEIQRTEQGDSAMYLCASRGRNNEKLFFGSGTQLSVL.

The V and J genes are TRBV29-1 and TRBJ1-2; tentative D call: TRBD1 (6 bases). Germline V CDR1 and CDR2: SQVTM, ANQGSEA. The V end lost 2 bases, the J end lost 4 bases, and 8 bases lay between the germline ends. This CDR3 spans 12 amino acids. CDR3 amino acids: CSVELGGYGYTF. CDR3 sequence (DNA): TGCAGCGTTGAACTAGGGGGCTATGGCTACACCTTC.

The gene calls are TRBV19 and TRBJ2-2; D remains unclear. Germline loops: CDR1 LNHDA, CDR2 SQIVND (reference sequence). Trimming shortened V by 3 bases and J by 2 bases, and 7 bases separated the two germline ends. The CDR3 spans 14 residues. The CDR3 here is CASSISSNTGELFF. The CDR3 DNA reads TGTGCCAGTAGTATCAGCAGCAACACCGGGGAGCTGTTTTTT.

The V and J genes are TRBV5-8 and TRBJ2-2; the D gene is possibly TRBD2 (6 bases). CDR1 is SGHTS, CDR2 YDEGEE, per germline. CDR3 length: 15 residues. V was clipped by 4 bases and J by 4 bases, with 14 bases between them. CDR3 DNA: TGTGCCAGCAGCCGGGAGAATAGGGGCACCGGGGAGCTGTTTTTT. Its protein is CASSRENRGTGELFF.

The J gene is TRBJ1-5, the V gene TRBV7-2; D is unclear. Germline CDR1 and CDR2: SGHTA and FQGNSA. V gave up 3 bases and J gave up 0 bases, with 9 bases separating them. This CDR3 contains 15 residues. CDR3 coding DNA: TGTGCCAGCAGCTTCGGCCCTTATAGCAATCAGCCCCAGCATTTT. This gives the protein CASSFGPYSNQPQHF.

This chain connects TRBV27 to TRBJ2-2, with TRBD1 matching over 7 bases. The V segment lost 6 bases and the J segment 1 base; nucleotides outside the gene matches: 5. This CDR3 region has 15 residues. Germline V gene sequence: CDR1 MNHEY, CDR2 SMNVEV (reference sequence). CDR3 residues: CASRNRDRNTGELFF. CDR3 DNA: TGTGCCAGCAGAAACCGGGACAGGAACACCGGGGAGCTGTTTTTT.

The genes are TRBV28 and TRBJ1-5, with D unclear. V lost 6 bases to trimming and J lost 4 bases, with 10 bases between them. Germline V gives CDR1 MDHEN, CDR2 SYDVKM. This CDR3 has 13 amino acids. The CDR3 spells CASSPTENQPQHF. For the CDR3, the DNA is TGTGCCAGCAGCCCTACAGAAAATCAGCCCCAGCATTTT.

The V and J genes are TRBV9 and TRBJ2-3; the D gene is possibly TRBD2 (6 bases). The CDR3 runs to 15 residues. Between the trimmed V and J ends, which lost 2 bases and 1 base, there was a span of 11 bases. CDR1 is SGDLS and CDR2 is YYNGEE in the germline V gene. The CDR3: CASSVTGEGTDTQYF. The DNA of the CDR3 is TGTGCCAGCAGCGTCACTGGGGAGGGCACAGATACGCAGTATTTT.

The CDR3 region has the DNA TGTGCCAGCAGGACCGGAGGGGGGAAATTGGCCCTCCACTTT. This codes for CASRTGGGKLALHF. This sequence joins TRBV28 and TRBJ1-6; a possible D gene is TRBD1 (6 bases). From germline, CDR1 is MDHEN and CDR2 SYDVKM. V was trimmed by 6 bases and J by 14 bases, leaving 20 bases between them. The CDR3 loop spans 14 amino acids.

The chain joins TRBV6-4 to TRBJ2-2, with TRBD2 identical over 10 bases. This CDR3 has 19 residues. From germline, CDR1 is MRHNA and CDR2 SNTAGT. J gave up 3 bases and V 4 bases, and 14 bases lay outside the gene matches. CDR3 sequence: CASSGLGLADASDTGELFF. DNA of the CDR3: TGTGCCAGCAGTGGGCTTGGACTAGCGGACGCATCTGACACCGGGGAGCTGTTTTTT.

The chain employs TRBV5-1 and TRBJ2-1; 10 nucleotides match TRBD2. Germline loops: CDR1 SGHRS, CDR2 YFSETQ. Trimming removed 7 bases from V and 7 bases from J; junction bases left unmatched: 8. The CDR3 has 14 residues. The chain's CDR3 is CASDFTSGTNEQFF. CDR3 sequence (DNA): TGCGCCAGCGATTTCACTAGCGGGACAAATGAGCAGTTCTTC.

The chain uses TRBV5-1 and TRBJ1-4; 8 nucleotides agree with TRBD1. In germline, CDR1 is SGHRS, CDR2 YFSETQ. This CDR3 spans 18 amino acids. V lost 4 bases to trimming and J lost 5 bases; unmatched junction nucleotides: 16. In DNA, the CDR3 is TGCGCCAGCAGCCTGCACGGAACAGGGGGTGTTGGGAATGAAAAACTGTTTTTT. Amino acids: CASSLHGTGGVGNEKLFF.

The chain recombines TRBV4-2 with TRBJ2-7, with 13 bases fitting TRBD2. V lost 4 bases and J lost 4; bases outside the gene matches: 10. CDR3 length: 17 residues. Germline V gene data show CDR1 as LGHNA and CDR2 as YNFKEQ. CDR3 residues: CASSPGLAGALPYEQYF. The CDR3 DNA sequence: TGTGCCAGCAGCCCCGGACTAGCGGGGGCGTTACCGTACGAGCAGTACTTC.

The V and J genes are TRBV23-1 and TRBJ2-1; D remains unclear. TRBV23-1 is designated an ORF whose function remains uncertain. V was cut by 3 bases and J by 3 bases, with 12 bases left in between. The CDR3 is made up of 15 amino acids. The CDR3 spells CASSHGEQNYNEQFF. In DNA form, the CDR3 reads TGCGCCAGCAGTCATGGGGAACAGAACTACAATGAGCAGTTCTTC.

The chain recombines TRBV29-1 with TRBJ2-1; no clear D gene. V was trimmed by 1 base and J by 7 bases, leaving 8 bases between them. Germline CDR1 and CDR2: SQVTM and ANQGSEA. This CDR3 is built from 12 residues. The CDR3 coding sequence is TGCAGCGTTGAAGCCTCGAGGAATGAGCAGTTCTTC. Encoded protein: CSVEASRNEQFF.

V gene TRBV18 combines with J gene TRBJ2-5, with a weak D call TRBD2 (7 bases). The CDR3 totals 14 residues. Germline V gene lookup returns CDR1 KGHSH and CDR2 LQKENI. Trimming shortened V by 5 bases and J by 2 bases, and 12 bases separated the two germline ends. The CDR3 here is CASSSRGAQETQYF. The CDR3, as DNA: TGTGCCAGCTCATCACGGGGGGCTCAAGAGACCCAGTACTTC.

This chain links TRBV19 with TRBJ2-2; 8 bases align to TRBD1. Trimming took 8 bases from V and 3 from J; bases not matched to a gene: 8. The CDR3 covers 15 residues. CDR1 LNHDA and CDR2 SQIVND come from the germline V gene (reference sequence). The CDR3 region has the DNA TGTGCCAGTCTAAGTAGACAGGGGTACACCGGGGAGCTGTTTTTT. Its protein is CASLSRQGYTGELFF.

The chain uses TRBV5-6 and TRBJ2-7; 11 bases align to TRBD1. CDR3 size: 14 residues. Germline V gene sequence: CDR1 SGHDT, CDR2 YYEEEE. After removal of 4 bases from V and 3 bases from J, the junction contained 3 bases not matched to a gene. The chain's CDR3 is CASSKGQGDYEQYV. CDR3 bases: TGTGCCAGCAGCAAGGGACAGGGGGACTACGAGCAGTACGTC.